Given below is one TCR beta chain in context. No antigen is known for it. No base qualities exist here, and no much larger clone lies one base off it. Taken from the germline V gene (reference sequence), the CDR1 and CDR2 loops are LNHDA and SQIVND. Its CDR3 holds 12 amino acids, cysteine through phenylalanine. The retained sequence is limited to the CDR3, 36 bases, with the frame set at the first base. This specimen belongs to a study of PD-1 blockade in classical Hodgkin lymphoma (dated by TCRdb to 2020 to 2022). For the study in its entirety: Nivolumab dosing was 3 mg/kg intravenously every 2 weeks, continuing until either disease progression or unacceptable toxicity. To define a peripheral blood immune signature of response to PD-1 blockade in classical Hodgkin lymphoma, the study combined TCR beta sequencing with CyTOF.

The Qiagen DNeasy kit was used to extract genomic DNA from unsorted PBMCs and from the negatively selected CD4+ and CD8+ fractions. TCR beta CDR3 regions were amplified by immunoSEQ multiplex PCR using primers annealing to V and J segments. A synthetic immune receptor repertoire was used to minimize amplification bias, and remaining bias was computationally removed after sequencing. As for the original processing: Custom Python scripts were used to quantify repertoire diversity as the Shannon entropy index. Unsorted, CD4+ and CD8+ repertoires were examined separately, except in combined analyses, for which CD4+ and CD8+ sequences were merged in silico. A clone was considered expanded if an increase in frequency of at least 2-fold after treatment relative to C1D1 was found, and a pseudocount of 0.5 was applied to clones undetected at baseline. Clones with 0 or 1 copy at C1D1 were defined as singleton clones, while clones with 2 or more copies were defined as non-singleton clones. Clones expanded in unsorted samples were annotated as CD4+, CD8+ or unknown by matching protein sequences in sorted samples from the same patient. Wilcoxon tests on paired samples were used to test changes in diversity from C1D1 to C4D1. The clones in this table, taken by TCRdb from immuneACCESS, are in-frame only. Not every clone is retained; where verified, under half of the shortfall comes from an unresolved V gene, and the cause of the rest is unknown. V and J calls and clone size are those listed in that table; D and trimming were worked out from the DNA. The sample table lists roughly 86,000 clones, about 83% of them with a count of one. The top ten clonotypes cover about a sixth of the sample.

What the work shows at the level of the full study, not this receptor alone: Patients starting nivolumab less than 1 year after ASCT had lower diversity and were excluded from later analyses to avoid confounding by immune reconstitution. Only a single clinical trial cohort was studied, and what caused the repertoire differences, possibly disease activity or prior therapy, remained undefined. By C4D1, a significant rise was seen in CD4+ TCR diversity but not in CD8+ TCR diversity (p=0.0027 vs p=0.16), and the rise was most apparent among complete responders (p=0.02). Baseline TCR diversity was reported as lower in newly diagnosed patients than in healthy donors, and lower still in relapsed/refractory patients. Baseline diversity similar to that of newly diagnosed patients was observed in trial patients achieving complete response, whereas significantly lower diversity was observed in partial responders and progressors.

Per the publication, the time point label means: cycle 4 day 1 (C4D1), after less than 7 weeks of nivolumab. Every trial patient had relapsed after autologous stem cell transplantation, and cohorts A, B and C differed in prior brentuximab vedotin exposure. A total of roughly 60 patients with relapsed/refractory classical Hodgkin lymphoma made up the trial cohort, and each patient's best overall response was complete response, partial response or progressive disease. In the multi-cohort phase II CheckMate 205 trial, trial patients received single-agent nivolumab. Best overall response was determined by an independent review committee according to the 2007 International Working Group response criteria. Trial PBMCs were obtained immediately prior to nivolumab initiation (C1D1) and on therapy at cycle 2 day 1 and cycle 4 day 1. Peripheral blood was collected in 8 mL Vacutainer Cell Preparation Tubes, from which PBMCs were isolated by centrifugation and then cryopreserved.

The TCR comes from a human donor with classical Hodgkin lymphoma. The chain uses TRBV19 and TRBJ2-3; no confident D gene assignment can be made. Sequencing used peripheral blood mononuclear cells (PBMCs), obtained before the fourth cycle of nivolumab. For the CDR3, the sequence is CATSARTDTQYF. The DNA is as follows: TGTGCTACGTCAGCTCGCACAGATACGCAGTATTTT.